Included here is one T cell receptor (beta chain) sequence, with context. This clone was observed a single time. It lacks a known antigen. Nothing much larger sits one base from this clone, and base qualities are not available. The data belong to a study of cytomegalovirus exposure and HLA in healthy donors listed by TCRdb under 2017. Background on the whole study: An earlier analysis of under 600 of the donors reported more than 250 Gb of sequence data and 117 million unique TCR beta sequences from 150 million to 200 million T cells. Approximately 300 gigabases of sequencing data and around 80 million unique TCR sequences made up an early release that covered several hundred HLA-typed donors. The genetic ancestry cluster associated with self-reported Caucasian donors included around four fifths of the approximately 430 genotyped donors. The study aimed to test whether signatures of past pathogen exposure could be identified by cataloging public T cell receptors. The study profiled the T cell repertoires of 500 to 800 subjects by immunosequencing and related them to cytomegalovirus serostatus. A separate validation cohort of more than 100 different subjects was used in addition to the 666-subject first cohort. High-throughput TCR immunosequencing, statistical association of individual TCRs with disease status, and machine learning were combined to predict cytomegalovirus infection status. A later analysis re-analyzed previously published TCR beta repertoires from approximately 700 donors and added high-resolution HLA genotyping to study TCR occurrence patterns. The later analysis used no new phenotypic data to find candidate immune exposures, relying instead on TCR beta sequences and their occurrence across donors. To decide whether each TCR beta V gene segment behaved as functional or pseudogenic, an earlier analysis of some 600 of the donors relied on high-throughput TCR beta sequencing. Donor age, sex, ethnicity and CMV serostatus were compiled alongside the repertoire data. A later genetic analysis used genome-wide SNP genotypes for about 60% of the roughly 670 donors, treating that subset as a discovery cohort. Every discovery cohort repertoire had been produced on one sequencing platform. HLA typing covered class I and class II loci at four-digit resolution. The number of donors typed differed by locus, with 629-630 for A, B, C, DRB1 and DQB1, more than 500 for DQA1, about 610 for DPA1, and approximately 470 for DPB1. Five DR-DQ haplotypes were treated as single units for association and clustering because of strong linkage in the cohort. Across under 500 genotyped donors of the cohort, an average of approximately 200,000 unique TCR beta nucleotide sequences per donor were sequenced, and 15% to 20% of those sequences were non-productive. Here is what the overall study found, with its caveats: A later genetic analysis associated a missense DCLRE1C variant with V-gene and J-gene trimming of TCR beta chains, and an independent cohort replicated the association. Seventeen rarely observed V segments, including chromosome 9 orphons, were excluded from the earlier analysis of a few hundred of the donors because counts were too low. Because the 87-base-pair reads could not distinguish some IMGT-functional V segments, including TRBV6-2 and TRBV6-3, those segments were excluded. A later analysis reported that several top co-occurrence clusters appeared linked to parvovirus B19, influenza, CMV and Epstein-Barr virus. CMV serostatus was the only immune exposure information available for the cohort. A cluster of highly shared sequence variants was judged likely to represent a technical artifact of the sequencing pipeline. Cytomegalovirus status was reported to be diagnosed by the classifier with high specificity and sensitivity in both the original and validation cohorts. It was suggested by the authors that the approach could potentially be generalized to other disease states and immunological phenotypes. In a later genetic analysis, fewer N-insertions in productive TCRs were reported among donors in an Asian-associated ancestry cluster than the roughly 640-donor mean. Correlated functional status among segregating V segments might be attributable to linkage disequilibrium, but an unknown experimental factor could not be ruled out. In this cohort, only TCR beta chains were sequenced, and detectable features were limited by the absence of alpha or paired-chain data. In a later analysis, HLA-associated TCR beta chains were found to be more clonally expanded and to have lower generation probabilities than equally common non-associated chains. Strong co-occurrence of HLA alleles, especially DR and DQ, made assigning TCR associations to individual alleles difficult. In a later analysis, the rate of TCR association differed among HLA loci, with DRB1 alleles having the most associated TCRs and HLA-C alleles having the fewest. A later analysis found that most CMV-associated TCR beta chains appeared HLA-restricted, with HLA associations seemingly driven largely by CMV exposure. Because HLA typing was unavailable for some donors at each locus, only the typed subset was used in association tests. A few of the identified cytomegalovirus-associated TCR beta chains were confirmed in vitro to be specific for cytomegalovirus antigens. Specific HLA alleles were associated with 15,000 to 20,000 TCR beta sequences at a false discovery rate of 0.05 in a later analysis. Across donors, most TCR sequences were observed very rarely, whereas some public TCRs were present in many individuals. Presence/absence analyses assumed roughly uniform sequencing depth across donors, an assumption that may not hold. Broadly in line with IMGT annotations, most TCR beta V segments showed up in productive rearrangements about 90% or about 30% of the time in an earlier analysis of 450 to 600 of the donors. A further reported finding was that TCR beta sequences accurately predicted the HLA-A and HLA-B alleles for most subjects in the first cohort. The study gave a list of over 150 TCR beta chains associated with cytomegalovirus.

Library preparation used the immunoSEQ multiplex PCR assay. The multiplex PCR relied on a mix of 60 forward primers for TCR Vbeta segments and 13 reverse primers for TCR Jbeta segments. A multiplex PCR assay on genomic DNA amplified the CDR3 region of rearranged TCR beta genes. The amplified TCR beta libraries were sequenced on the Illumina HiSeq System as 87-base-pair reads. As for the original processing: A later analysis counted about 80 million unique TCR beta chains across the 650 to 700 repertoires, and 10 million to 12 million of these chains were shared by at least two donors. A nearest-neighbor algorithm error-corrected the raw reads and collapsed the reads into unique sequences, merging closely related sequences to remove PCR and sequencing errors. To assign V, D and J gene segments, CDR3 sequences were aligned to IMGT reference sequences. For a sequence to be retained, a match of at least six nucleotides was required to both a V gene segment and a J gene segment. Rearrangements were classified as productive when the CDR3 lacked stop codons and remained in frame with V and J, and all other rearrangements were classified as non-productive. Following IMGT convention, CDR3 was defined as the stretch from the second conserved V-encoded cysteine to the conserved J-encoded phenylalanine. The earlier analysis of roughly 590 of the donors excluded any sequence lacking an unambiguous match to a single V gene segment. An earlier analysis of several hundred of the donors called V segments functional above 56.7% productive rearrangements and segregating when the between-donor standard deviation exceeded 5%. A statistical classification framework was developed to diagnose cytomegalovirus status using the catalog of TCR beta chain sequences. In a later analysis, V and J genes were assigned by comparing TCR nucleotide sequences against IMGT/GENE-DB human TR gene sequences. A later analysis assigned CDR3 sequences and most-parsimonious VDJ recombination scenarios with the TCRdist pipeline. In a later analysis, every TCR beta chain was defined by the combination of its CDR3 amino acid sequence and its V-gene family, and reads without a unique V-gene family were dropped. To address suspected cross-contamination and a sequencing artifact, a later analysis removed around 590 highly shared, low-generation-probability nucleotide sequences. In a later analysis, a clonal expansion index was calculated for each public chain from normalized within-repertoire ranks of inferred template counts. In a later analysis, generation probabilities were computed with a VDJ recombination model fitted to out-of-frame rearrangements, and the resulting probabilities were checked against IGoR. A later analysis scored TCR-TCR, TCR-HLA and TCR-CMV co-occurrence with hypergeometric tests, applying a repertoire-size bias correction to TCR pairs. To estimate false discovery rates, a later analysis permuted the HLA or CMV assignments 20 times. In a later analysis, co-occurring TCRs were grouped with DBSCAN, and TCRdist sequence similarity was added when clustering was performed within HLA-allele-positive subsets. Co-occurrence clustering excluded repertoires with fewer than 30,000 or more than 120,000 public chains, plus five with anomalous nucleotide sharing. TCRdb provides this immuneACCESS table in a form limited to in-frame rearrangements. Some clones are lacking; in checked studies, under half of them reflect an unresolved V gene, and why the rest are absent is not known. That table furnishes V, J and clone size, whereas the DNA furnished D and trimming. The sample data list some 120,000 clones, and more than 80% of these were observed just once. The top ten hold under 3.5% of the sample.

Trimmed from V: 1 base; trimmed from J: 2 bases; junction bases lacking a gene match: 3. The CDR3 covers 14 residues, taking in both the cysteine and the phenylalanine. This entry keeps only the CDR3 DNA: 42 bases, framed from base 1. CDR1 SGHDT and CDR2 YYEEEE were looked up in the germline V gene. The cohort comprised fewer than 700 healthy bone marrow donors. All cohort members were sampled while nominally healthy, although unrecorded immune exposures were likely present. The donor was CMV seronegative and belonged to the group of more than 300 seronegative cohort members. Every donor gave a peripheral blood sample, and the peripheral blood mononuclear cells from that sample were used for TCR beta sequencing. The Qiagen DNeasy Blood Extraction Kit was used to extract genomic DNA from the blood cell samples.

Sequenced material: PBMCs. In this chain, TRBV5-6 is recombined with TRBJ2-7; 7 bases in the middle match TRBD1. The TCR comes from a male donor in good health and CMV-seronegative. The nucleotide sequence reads TGTGCCAGCAGCTTGTGGCAGGGGGCCTACGAGCAGTACTTC. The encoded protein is CASSLWQGAYEQYF.